The present entry profiles one T cell receptor (beta chain) with its context. The CDR3 loop spans 16 amino acids. The germline V and J ends were trimmed by 2 bases and 0 bases, with 13 bases remaining between them. From germline, CDR1 is MNHEY and CDR2 SVGEGT. This sample is drawn from a study of control samples from healthy donors and cancer patients. The table came from immunoSEQ multiplex PCR; TCRdb's copy has only in-frame clones and leaves some out. Of over 200,000 clones listed, over 70% are singletons. The V gene is TRBV6-2 or TRBV6-3, the J gene TRBJ1-1; D call uncertain. The TCR comes from an older woman with lung cancer. Sequenced sample: PBMCs. The CDR3 is CASSYRRGSVNTEAFF. For the CDR3, the DNA is TGTGCCAGCAGTTACCGGCGGGGATCAGTGAACACTGAAGCTTTCTTT.